This T cell receptor (beta chain) was obtained from a study of blood T cell repertoires in COVID-19. Whole-study context: Samples taken during acute and convalescent COVID-19 were collected in the United States, Italy and Spain.

Authors' methods: Reference gene primer amplification in the assay estimated nucleated cell counts. Assay used: immunoSEQ multiplex PCR; TCRdb lists only in-frame clones, some missing. The D gene and trimming were derived from the DNA, and the V and J assignments and clone size from that table. The sample includes fewer than 300,000 clones, approximately 85% of them seen just once. This clone was picked up a small number of times. The CDR3 has 14 amino acids. The V segment lost 5 bases and the J segment 7 bases; nucleotides outside the gene matches: 10. Germline V gene sequence: CDR1 MNHEY, CDR2 SMNVEV (reference sequence).

Source material: PBMCs or T cells enriched from blood (not recorded which). The clonotype comes from a woman under 40 who had recovered from COVID-19. This chain uses TRBV27 with TRBJ1-1; 7 bases are shared with TRBD1. The CDR3 DNA sequence: TGTGCCAGCAGTCGAAATACAGGGGAAGGTGAAGCTTTCTTT. It translates to CASSRNTGEGEAFF.